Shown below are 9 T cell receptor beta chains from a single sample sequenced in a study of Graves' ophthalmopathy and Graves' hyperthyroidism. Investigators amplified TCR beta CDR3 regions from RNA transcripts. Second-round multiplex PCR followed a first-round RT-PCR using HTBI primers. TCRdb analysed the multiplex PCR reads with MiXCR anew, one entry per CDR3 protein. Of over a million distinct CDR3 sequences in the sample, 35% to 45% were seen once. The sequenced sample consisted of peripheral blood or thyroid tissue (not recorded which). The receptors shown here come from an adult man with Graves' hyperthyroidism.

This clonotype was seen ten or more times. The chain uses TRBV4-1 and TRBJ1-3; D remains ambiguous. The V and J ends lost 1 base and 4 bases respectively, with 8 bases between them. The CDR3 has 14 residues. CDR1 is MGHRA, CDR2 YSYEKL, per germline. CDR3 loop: CASSQATLGNTIYF. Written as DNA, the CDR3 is TGCGCCAGCAGCCAAGCTACACTAGGAAACACCATATATTTT.

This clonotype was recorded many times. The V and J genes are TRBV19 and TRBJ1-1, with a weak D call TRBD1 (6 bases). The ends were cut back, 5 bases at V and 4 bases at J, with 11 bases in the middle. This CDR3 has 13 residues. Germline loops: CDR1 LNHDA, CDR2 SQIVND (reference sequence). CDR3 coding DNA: TGTGCCAGTAGTCGAGGGGGTGGCACTGAAGCTTTCTTT. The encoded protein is CASSRGGGTEAFF.

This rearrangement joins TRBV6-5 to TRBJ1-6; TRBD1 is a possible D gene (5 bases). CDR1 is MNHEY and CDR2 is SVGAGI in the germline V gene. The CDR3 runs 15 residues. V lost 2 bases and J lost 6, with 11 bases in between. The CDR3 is CASSYLDIFNSPLHF. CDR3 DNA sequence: TGTGCCAGCAGTTACCTGGACATATTTAATTCACCCCTCCACTTT.

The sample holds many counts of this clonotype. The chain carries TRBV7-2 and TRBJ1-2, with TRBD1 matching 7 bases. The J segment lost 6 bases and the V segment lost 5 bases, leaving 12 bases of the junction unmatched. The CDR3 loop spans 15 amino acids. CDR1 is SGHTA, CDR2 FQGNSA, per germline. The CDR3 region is CASSLRQGLTDGYTF. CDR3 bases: TGTGCCAGCAGCCTAAGACAGGGACTTACTGATGGCTACACCTTC.

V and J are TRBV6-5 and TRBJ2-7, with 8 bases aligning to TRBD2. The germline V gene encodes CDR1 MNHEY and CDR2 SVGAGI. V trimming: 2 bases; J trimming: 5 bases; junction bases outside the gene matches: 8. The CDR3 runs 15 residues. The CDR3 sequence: CASSYSSGIGNEQYF. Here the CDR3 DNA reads TGTGCCAGCAGTTACAGTAGCGGGATAGGGAACGAGCAGTACTTC.

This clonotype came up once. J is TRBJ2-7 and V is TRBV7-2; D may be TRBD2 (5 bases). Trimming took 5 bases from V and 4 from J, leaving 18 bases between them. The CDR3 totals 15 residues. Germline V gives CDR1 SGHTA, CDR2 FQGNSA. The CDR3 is CASSNHGSWRYEQYF. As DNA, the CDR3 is TGTGCCAGCAGCAACCACGGGTCGTGGAGGTACGAGCAGTACTTC.

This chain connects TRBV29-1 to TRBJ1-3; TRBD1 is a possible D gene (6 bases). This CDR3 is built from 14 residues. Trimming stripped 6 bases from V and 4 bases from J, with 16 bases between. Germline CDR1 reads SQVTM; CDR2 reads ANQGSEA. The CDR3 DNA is TGCAGCGTGCAGGACAGCCCGGTGGGAAACACCATATATTTT. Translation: CSVQDSPVGNTIYF.

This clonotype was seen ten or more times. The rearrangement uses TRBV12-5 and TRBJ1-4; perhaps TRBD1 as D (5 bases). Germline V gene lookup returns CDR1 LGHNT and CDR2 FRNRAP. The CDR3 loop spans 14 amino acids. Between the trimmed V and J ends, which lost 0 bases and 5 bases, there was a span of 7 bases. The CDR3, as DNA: TGTGCTAGTGGTTTGGTGACAGCAAATGAAAAACTGTTTTTT. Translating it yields CASGLVTANEKLFF.

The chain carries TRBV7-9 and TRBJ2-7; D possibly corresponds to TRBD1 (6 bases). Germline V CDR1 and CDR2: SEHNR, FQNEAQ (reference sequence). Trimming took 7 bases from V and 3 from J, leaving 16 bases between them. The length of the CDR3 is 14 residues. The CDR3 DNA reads TGTGCCAGCACCCCGGCAGGGGATGTCTACGAGCAGTACTTC. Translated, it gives CASTPAGDVYEQYF.